Listed here are 13 T cell receptor beta chains from one sample, sequenced in a study of T cell repertoires in cytomegalovirus infection. TCRdb reprocessed the reads via MiXCR and lists one record per CDR3 protein. Among about 230,000 distinct CDR3 sequences listed, about 20% were seen once. The sequencing sample was made of CD8+ T cells from PBMCs. All receptors come from a human donor in good health (CMV status not recorded). Some clones in this sample may be carry-over from other donors' samples.

The sample holds a few counts of this clonotype. V and J are TRBV20-1 and TRBJ2-7; D possibly uses TRBD1 or TRBD2 (5 bases each). CDR3 length equals 15 residues. Deletions cut 1 base from V and 3 bases from J, with 16 bases between. CDR1 and CDR2 from the germline V gene are DFQATT and SNEGSKA (reference sequence). The CDR3, as DNA: TGCAGTGCTAGAGCCCCCGGGACCGACGTCTACGAGCAGTACTTC. This translates into CSARAPGTDVYEQYF.

The genes are TRBV25-1 and TRBJ2-7; TRBD1 agrees at 7 bases. Germline V lookup: CDR1 MGHDK, CDR2 SYGVNS. The V segment lost 3 bases and the J segment 1 base; nucleotides outside the gene matches: 9. The CDR3 spans 16 residues. As DNA, the CDR3 is TGTGCCAGCAGTGAGCTTACCGGGACAGAGTCCTACGAGCAGTACTTC. Its translation is CASSELTGTESYEQYF.

This clonotype was seen just once. J is TRBJ2-7 and V is TRBV9; TRBD1 matches 8 bases. This CDR3 contains 16 residues. V lost 3 bases, J lost 2 bases, and 10 bases stayed unmatched. Germline lookup yields CDR1 SGDLS and CDR2 YYNGEE. In DNA, the CDR3 is TGTGCCAGCAGCGGTTTGGGTTCGGGACAGGCCTACGAGCAGTACTTC. It encodes CASSGLGSGQAYEQYF.

This clonotype was detected many times. The J gene is TRBJ1-2, the V gene TRBV7-9; 7 nucleotides agree with TRBD1. This CDR3 contains 18 residues. J was trimmed by 6 bases and V by 4 bases; bases with no gene match: 20. Germline V gene lookup returns CDR1 SEHNR and CDR2 FQNEAQ (reference sequence). CDR3 sequence: CASSSDRVSSPLSDGYTF. The CDR3 DNA reads TGTGCCAGCAGCTCCGACAGGGTGTCATCTCCCCTATCGGATGGCTACACCTTC.

This chain uses TRBV15 with TRBJ2-7; tentatively, D is TRBD1 or TRBD2 (6 bases each). Trimming took off 1 base at V and 0 bases at J, with 10 bases between the two ends. The germline gives CDR1 LNHNV, CDR2 YYDKDF (reference sequence). The CDR3 spans 15 residues. CDR3 sequence (DNA): TGTGCCACCAGCAGAGGGGGGGACAACTCCTACGAGCAGTACTTC. Its protein is CATSRGGDNSYEQYF.

There are many counts of this clonotype. J is TRBJ2-3 and V is TRBV7-8; tentatively, D is TRBD2 (6 bases). The CDR3 covers 16 residues. Per germline, CDR1 SGHVS and CDR2 FQNEAQ. V was trimmed by 3 bases and J by 4 bases, leaving 17 bases between them. This CDR3 reads CASSFVVAGTSDTQYF. The CDR3 DNA reads as TGTGCCAGCAGCTTCGTCGTGGCGGGGACGTCAGATACGCAGTATTTT.

There are many counts of this clonotype. This rearrangement joins TRBV7-2 to TRBJ2-1, with 8 bases identical to TRBD2. CDR1 SGHTA and CDR2 FQGNSA come from the germline V gene. With V trimmed by 3 bases and J by 2 bases, 0 bases remained unmatched. This CDR3 has 14 amino acids. CDR3 DNA: TGTGCCAGCAGCTTTAGCGGGGCCTACAATGAGCAGTTCTTC. Residues: CASSFSGAYNEQFF.

The chain recombines TRBV4-1 with TRBJ2-1; 12 positions match TRBD2. Looked up from germline, CDR1 is MGHRA and CDR2 is YSYEKL. The CDR3 totals 17 residues. J gave up 2 bases and V 3 bases, and 5 bases lay outside the gene matches. CDR3 loop: CASSQGRLAGAYNEQFF. CDR3 DNA: TGCGCCAGCAGCCAGGGCAGACTAGCGGGGGCCTACAATGAGCAGTTCTTC.

The rearrangement uses TRBV12-5 and TRBJ1-4, with 9 bases identical to TRBD1. J lost 8 bases, V lost 4 bases, and 5 bases had no gene match. This CDR3 is built from 14 residues. Germline V lookup: CDR1 LGHNT, CDR2 FRNRAP. Here the CDR3 DNA reads TGTGCTAGTGGTTGGACAGGGGACGACGAAAAACTGTTTTTT. Protein: CASGWTGDDEKLFF.

This clonotype was seen only a few times. Here the CDR3 reads CASSEGPGATYEQYF. CDR3 bases: TGTGCCAGCAGTGAAGGGCCAGGGGCGACCTACGAGCAGTACTTC. V usage is TRBV6-1 and J usage is TRBJ2-7, with D tentatively TRBD1 (6 bases). The CDR3 sequence is 15 residues long. V lost 1 base and J lost 2, with 12 bases in between. Per germline, CDR1 MNHNS and CDR2 SASEGT.

This clonotype was counted many times. The chain recombines TRBV28 with TRBJ1-2; unclear D gene. Trimming removed 11 bases from V and 1 base from J, with 23 bases in between. Germline V gene data show CDR1 as MDHEN and CDR2 as SYDVKM. The CDR3 loop spans 16 amino acids. CDR3 coding DNA: TGTGCCGGGTGGTCAAGAAGGACCTTTATTAACTATGGCTACACCTTC. Amino acids: CAGWSRRTFINYGYTF.

This clonotype was recorded a few times. V gene TRBV4-1 combines with J gene TRBJ1-2; D gene ambiguous. V dropped 4 bases and J dropped 4 bases, with 13 bases sitting between them. This CDR3 spans 14 amino acids. Germline CDR1 is MGHRA and CDR2 is YSYEKL. The CDR3: CASSPGQSGYGYTF. CDR3 DNA: TGCGCCAGCAGCCCTGGGCAGTCGGGCTATGGCTACACCTTC.

This clonotype occurred a few times. This chain connects TRBV28 to TRBJ2-1; the D gene is possibly TRBD2 (6 bases). CDR1 is MDHEN and CDR2 is SYDVKM in the germline V gene. Trimming took 5 bases from V and 2 from J, leaving 10 bases between them. The CDR3 spans 14 residues. The CDR3 region is CASSAGSAYNEQFF. The CDR3 nucleotides are TGTGCCAGCAGTGCGGGGTCCGCCTACAATGAGCAGTTCTTC.